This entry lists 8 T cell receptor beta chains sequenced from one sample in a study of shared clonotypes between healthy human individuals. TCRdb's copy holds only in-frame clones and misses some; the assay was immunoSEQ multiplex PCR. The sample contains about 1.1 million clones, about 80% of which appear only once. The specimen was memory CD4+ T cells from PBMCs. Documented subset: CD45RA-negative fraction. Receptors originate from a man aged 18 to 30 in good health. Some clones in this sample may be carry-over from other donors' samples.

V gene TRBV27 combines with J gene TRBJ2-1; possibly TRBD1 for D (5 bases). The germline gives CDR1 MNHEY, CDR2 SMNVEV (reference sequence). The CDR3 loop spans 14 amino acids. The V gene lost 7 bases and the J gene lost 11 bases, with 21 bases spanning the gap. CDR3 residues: CASTPGDSTMKQFF. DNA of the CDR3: TGTGCCAGCACCCCAGGTGACAGTACAATGAAGCAGTTCTTC.

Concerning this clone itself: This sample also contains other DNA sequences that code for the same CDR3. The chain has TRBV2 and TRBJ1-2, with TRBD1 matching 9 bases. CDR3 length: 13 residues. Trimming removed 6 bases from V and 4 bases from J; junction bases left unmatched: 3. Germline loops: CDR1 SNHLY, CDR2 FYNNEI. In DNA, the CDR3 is TGTGCCAGCAGCGACAGGGGGTTCTATGGCTACACCTTC. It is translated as CASSDRGFYGYTF.

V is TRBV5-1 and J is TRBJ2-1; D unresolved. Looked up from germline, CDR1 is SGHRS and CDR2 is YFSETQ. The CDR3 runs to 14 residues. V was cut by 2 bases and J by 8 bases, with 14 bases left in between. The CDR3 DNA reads TGCGCCAGCAGCTTCGGTCTTAATAGGGATGAGCAGTTCTTC. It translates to CASSFGLNRDEQFF.

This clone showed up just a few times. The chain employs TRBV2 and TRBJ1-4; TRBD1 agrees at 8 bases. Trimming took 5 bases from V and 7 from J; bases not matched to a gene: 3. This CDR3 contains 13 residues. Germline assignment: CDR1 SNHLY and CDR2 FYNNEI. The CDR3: CASSYRGGEKLFF. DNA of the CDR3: TGTGCCAGCAGTTACAGGGGGGGTGAAAAACTGTTTTTT.

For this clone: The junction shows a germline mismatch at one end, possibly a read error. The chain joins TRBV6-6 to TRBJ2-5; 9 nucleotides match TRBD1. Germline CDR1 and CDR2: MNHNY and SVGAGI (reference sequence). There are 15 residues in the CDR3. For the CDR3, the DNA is TGTGCCAGCAGTCAATGGGACAGGGAGGCTATGGTGCTTGACTTC. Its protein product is CASSQWDREAMVLDF.

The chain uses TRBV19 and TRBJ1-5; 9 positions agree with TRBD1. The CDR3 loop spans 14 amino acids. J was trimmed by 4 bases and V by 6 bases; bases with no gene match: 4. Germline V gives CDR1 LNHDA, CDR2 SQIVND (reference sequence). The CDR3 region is CASSRDRANQPQHF. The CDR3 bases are TGTGCCAGTAGCCGGGACAGGGCGAATCAGCCCCAGCATTTT.

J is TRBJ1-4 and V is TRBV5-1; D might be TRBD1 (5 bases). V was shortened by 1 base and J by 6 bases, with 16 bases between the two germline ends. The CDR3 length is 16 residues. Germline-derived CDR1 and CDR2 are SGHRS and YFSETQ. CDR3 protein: CASSLLGPGRDEKLFF. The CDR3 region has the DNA TGCGCCAGCAGCTTGTTAGGTCCAGGGAGGGATGAAAAACTGTTTTTT.

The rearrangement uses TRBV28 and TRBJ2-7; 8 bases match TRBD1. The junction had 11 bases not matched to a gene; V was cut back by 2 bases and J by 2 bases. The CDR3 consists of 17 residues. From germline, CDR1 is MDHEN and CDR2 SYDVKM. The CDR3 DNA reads TGTGCCAGCAGTTTACTTGGGATAGGACAGGGAGCCTACGAGCAGTACTTC. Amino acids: CASSLLGIGQGAYEQYF. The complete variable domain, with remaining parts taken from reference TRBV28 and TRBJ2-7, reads DVKVTQSSRYLVKRTGEKVFLECVQDMDHENMFWYRQDPGLGLRLIYFSYDVKMKEKGDIPEGYSVSREKKERFSLILESASTNQTSMYLCASSLLGIGQGAYEQYFGPGTRLTVT.